This entry lists 2 T cell receptor beta chains sequenced from one sample in a study of lymphopenia after photon versus proton radiotherapy. TCRdb keeps only in-frame clones here, not all; method: immunoSEQ multiplex PCR. The table shows roughly 30,000 clones, with around 90% occurring only once. The sample here was peripheral blood, taken from a patient treated with proton-based radiotherapy. The source is a woman between 55 and 75 years old with cholangiocarcinoma. Some clones in this sample may be carry-over from other donors' samples.

The chain recombines TRBV5-4 with TRBJ2-3; tentatively, D is TRBD2 (6 bases). The CDR3 is made up of 13 amino acids. V shed 7 bases and J shed 2 bases, with 11 bases lying between them. Germline V CDR1 and CDR2: SGHNT, YYREEE (reference sequence). The CDR3 is CASGLKATDTQYF. CDR3 coding DNA: TGTGCCAGCGGACTAAAAGCCACAGATACGCAGTATTTT.

This chain uses TRBV6-1 with TRBJ2-5; 7 bases are a match to TRBD2. Germline loops: CDR1 MNHNS, CDR2 SASEGT. Trimming took 6 bases from V and 4 from J; bases not matched to a gene: 2. This CDR3 comprises 12 residues. CDR3 sequence: CASRPGGETQYF. CDR3 DNA: TGTGCCAGCAGACCGGGGGGAGAGACCCAGTACTTC.